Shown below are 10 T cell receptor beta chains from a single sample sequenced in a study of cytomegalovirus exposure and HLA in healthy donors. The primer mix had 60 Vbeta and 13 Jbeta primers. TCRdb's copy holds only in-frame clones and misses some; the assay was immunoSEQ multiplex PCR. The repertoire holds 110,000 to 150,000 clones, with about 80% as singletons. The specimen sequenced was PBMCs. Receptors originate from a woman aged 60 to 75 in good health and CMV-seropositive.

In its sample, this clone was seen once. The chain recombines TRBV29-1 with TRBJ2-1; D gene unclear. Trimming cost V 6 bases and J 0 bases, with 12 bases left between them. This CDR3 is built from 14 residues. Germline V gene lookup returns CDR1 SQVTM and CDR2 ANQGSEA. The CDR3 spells CSVDQLSSYNEQFF. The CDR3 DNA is TGCAGCGTCGATCAACTTAGCTCCTACAATGAGCAGTTCTTC.

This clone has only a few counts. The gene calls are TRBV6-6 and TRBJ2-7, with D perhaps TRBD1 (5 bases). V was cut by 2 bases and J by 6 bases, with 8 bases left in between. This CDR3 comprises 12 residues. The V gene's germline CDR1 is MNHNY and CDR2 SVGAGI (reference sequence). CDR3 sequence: CASSYGAREQYF. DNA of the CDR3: TGTGCCAGCAGTTACGGGGCCCGCGAGCAGTACTTC.

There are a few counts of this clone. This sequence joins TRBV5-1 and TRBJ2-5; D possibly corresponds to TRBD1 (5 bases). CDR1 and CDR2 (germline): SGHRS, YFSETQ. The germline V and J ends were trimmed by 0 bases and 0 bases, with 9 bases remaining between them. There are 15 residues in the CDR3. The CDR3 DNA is TGCGCCAGCAGCTTGGAAGGGGTGTACCAAGAGACCCAGTACTTC. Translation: CASSLEGVYQETQYF.

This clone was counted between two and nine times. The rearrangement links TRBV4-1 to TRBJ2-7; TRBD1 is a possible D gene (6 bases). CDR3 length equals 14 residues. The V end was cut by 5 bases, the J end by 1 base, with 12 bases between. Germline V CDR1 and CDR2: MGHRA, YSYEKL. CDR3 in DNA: TGCGCCAGCAGCAGACGGACAGAATCCTACGAGCAGTACTTC. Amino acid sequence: CASSRRTESYEQYF.

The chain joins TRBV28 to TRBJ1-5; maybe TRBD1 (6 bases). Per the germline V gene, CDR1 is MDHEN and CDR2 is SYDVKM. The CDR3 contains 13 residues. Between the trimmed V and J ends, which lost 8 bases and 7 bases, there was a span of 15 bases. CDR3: CASLLIGGQPQHF. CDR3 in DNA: TGTGCCAGCCTCCTTATTGGGGGCCAGCCCCAGCATTTT.

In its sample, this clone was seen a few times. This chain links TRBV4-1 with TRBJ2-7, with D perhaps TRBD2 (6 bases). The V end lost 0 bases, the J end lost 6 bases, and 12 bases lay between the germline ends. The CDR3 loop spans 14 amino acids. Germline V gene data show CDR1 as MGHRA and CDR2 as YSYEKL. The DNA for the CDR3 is TGCGCCAGCAGCCAAGATCGGGACTTGGGCGAGCAGTACTTC. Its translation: CASSQDRDLGEQYF.

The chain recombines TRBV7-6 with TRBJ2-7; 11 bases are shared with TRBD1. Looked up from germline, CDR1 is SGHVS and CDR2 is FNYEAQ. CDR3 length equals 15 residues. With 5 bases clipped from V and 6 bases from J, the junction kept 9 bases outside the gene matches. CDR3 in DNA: TGTGCCAGCAGCGAGGACAGGGGGCAGAGTGGCGAGCAGTACTTC. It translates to CASSEDRGQSGEQYF.

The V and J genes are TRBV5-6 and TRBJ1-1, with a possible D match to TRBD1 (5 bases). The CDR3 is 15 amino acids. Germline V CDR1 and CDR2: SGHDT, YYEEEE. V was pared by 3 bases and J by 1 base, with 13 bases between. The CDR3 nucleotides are TGTGCCAGCAGCTCCTACTCACAGGCGAACACTGAAGCTTTCTTT. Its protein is CASSSYSQANTEAFF.

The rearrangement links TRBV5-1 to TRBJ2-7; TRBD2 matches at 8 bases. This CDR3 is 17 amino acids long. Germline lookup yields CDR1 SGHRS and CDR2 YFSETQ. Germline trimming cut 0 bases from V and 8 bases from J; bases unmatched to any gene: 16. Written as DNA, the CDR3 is TGCGCCAGCAGCTTGGAAGCGGGGGCGAAGTGGGCTGACAAGCAGTACTTC. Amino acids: CASSLEAGAKWADKQYF.

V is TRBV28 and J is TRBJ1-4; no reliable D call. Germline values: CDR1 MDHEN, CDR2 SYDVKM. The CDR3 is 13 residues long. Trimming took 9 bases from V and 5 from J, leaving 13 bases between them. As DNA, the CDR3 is TGTGCCAGTTTACAGAGACCAAATGAAAAACTGTTTTTT. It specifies CASLQRPNEKLFF.